A single T cell receptor (beta chain) is shown here with its context. These data come from a study of blood T cell repertoires in COVID-19. Study background: Acute and convalescent COVID-19 specimens originated in the United States, Italy and Spain. T cells, B-cell-depleted T cells, or PBMCs supplied cDNA or gDNA.

Under the authors' procedure: The authors estimated nucleated cell counts from reference gene primer amplification. Sequencing was performed with immunoSEQ multiplex PCR; in TCRdb, only in-frame clones are kept and a portion is missing. The V and J calls and clone size were taken over from that table, and D and trimming were inferred from the DNA. Among just over 150,000 clones, approximately 86% were seen once, and the ten largest hold around 7%. A Seattle source enrolled patients during active infection and followed them longitudinally. Germline CDR1 is MDHEN and CDR2 is SYDVKM. V lost 7 bases to trimming and J lost 5 bases; unmatched junction nucleotides: 8. The CDR3 is 14 residues long.

The clonotype was recovered from a woman aged 40-49 years with COVID-19, enrolled during active disease. This rearrangement joins TRBV28 to TRBJ1-1; 9 nucleotides line up with TRBD1. Input material: peripheral blood. The CDR3 spells CASNLKTGGTEAFF. For the CDR3, the DNA is TGTGCCAGCAATCTTAAGACAGGGGGGACTGAAGCTTTCTTT.